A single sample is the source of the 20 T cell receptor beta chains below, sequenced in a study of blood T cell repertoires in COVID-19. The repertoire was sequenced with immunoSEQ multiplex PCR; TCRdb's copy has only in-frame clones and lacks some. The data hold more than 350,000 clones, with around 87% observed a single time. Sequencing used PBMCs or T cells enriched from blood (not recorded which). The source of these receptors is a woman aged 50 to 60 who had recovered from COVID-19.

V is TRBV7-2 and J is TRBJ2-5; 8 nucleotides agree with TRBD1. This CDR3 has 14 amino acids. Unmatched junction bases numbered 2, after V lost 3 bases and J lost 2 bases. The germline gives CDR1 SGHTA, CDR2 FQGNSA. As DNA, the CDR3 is TGTGCCAGCAGCTTCAGGGGGCAACAAGAGACCCAGTACTTC. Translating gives CASSFRGQQETQYF.

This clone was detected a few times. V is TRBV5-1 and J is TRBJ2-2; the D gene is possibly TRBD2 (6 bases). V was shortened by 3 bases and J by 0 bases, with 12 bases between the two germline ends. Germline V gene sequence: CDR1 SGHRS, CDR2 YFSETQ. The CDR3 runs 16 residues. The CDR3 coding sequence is TGCGCCAGCAGCTATATCGGGACTCCGAACACCGGGGAGCTGTTTTTT. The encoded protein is CASSYIGTPNTGELFF.

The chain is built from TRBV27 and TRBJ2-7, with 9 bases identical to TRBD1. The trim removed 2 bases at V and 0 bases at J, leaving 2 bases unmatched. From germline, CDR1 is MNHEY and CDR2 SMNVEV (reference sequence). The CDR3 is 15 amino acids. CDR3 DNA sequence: TGTGCCAGCAGTTTAAGGACAGGGGCCTCCTACGAGCAGTACTTC. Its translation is CASSLRTGASYEQYF.

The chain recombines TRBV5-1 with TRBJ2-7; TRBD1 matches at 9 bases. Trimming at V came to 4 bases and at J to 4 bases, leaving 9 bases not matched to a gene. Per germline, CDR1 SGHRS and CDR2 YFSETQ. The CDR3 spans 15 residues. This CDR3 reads CASSTLTGGRYEQYF. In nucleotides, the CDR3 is TGCGCCAGCAGCACCCTGACAGGGGGGCGGTACGAGCAGTACTTC.

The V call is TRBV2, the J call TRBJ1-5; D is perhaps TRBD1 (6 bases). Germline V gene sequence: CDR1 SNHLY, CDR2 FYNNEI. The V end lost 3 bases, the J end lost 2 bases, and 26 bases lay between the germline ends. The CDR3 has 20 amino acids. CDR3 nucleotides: TGTGCCAGCAGTGATCCAATAGGGGGGTGGACCCGGGAGGGCAATCAGCCCCAGCATTTT. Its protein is CASSDPIGGWTREGNQPQHF.

CDR3 DNA sequence: TGTGCCAGCAGTTCGACCCGAGGGTCCGGCTACACCTTC. This sequence encodes CASSSTRGSGYTF. The V gene is TRBV12-3 or TRBV12-4, the J gene TRBJ1-2, with no clear D. CDR3 length: 13 residues. V lost 4 bases, J lost 8 bases, and 14 bases lay in between.

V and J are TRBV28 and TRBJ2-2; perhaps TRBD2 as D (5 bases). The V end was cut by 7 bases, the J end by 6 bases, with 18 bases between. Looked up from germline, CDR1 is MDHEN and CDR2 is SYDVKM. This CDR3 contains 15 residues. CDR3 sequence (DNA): TGTGCCAGCATCCCGGGGAGCGAAGCCCCCGGGGAGCTGTTTTTT. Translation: CASIPGSEAPGELFF.

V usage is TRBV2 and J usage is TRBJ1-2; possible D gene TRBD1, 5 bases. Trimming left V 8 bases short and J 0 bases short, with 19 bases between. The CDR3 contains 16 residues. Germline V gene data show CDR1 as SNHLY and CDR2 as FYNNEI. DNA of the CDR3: TGTGCCAGCCTTGTTACCCCAGGGCCCACTAACTATGGCTACACCTTC. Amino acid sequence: CASLVTPGPTNYGYTF. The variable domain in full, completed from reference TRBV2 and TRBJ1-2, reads EPEVTQTPSHQVTQMGQEVILRCVPISNHLYFYWYRQILGQKVEFLVSFYNNEISEKSEIFDDQFSVERPDGSNFTLKIRSTKLEDSAMYFCASLVTPGPTNYGYTFGSGTRLTVV.

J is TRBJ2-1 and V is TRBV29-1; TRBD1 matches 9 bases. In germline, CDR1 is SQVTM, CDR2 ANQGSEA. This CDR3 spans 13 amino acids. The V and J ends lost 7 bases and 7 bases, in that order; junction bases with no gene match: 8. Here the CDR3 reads CSADGQGQNEQFF. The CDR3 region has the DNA TGCAGCGCAGACGGACAGGGGCAGAATGAGCAGTTCTTC.

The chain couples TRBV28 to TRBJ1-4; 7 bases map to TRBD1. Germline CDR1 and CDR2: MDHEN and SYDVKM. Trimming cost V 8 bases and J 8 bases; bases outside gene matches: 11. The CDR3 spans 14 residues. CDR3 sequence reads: CASRKGAGGEKLFF. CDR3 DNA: TGTGCCAGCCGTAAGGGGGCAGGCGGCGAAAAACTGTTTTTT.

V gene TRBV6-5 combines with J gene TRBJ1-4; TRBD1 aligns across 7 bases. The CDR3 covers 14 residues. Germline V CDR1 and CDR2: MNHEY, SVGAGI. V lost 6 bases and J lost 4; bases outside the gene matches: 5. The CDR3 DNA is TGTGCCAGCAGAGACAGGGTCATTAATGAAAAACTGTTTTTT. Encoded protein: CASRDRVINEKLFF.

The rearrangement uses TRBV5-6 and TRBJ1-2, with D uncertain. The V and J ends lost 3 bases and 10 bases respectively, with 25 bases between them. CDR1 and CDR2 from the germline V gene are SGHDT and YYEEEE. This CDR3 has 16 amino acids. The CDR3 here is CASSSWRQPTLQYYTF. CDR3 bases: TGTGCCAGCAGCTCCTGGAGGCAGCCTACCCTTCAATACTACACCTTC.

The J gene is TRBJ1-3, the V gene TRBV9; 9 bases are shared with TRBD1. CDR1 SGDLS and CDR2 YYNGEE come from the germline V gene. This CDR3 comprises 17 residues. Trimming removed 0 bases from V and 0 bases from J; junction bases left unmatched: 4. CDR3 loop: CASSVEVTGGSGNTIYF. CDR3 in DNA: TGTGCCAGCAGCGTAGAGGTGACAGGGGGCTCTGGAAACACCATATATTTT.

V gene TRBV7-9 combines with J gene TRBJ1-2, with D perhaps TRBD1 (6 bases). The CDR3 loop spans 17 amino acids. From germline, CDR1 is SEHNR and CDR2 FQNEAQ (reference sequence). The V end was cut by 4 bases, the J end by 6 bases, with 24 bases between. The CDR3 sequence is CASSSTAPDSWFNGYTF. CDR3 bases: TGTGCCAGCAGCTCCACCGCTCCGGACAGTTGGTTCAATGGCTACACCTTC.

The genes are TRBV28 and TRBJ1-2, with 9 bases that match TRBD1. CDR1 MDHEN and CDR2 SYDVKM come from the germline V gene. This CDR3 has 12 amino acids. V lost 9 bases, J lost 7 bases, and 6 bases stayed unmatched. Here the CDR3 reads CASTGGASGYTF. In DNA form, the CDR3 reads TGTGCCAGTACAGGGGGCGCGAGTGGCTACACCTTC.

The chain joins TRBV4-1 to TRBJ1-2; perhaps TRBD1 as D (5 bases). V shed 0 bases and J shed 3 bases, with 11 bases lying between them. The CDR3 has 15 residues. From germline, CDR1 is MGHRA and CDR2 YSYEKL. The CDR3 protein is CASSQDGLGHYGYTF. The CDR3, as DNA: TGCGCCAGCAGCCAAGACGGGCTGGGGCACTATGGCTACACCTTC.

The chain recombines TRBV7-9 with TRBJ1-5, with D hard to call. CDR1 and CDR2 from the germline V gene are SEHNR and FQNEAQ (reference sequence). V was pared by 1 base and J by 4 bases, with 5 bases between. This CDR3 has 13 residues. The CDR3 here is CASSLEQNQPQHF. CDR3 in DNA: TGTGCCAGCAGCTTAGAACAGAATCAGCCCCAGCATTTT.

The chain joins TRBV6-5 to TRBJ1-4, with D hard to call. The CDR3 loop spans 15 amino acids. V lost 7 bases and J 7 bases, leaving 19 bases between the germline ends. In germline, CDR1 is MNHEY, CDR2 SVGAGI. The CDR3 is CASTPKGDWGEKLFF. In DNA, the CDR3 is TGTGCCAGCACCCCAAAGGGAGATTGGGGTGAAAAACTGTTTTTT.

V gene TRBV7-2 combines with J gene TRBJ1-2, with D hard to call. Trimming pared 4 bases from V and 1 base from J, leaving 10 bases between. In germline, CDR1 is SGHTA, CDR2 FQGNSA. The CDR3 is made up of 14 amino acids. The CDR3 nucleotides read TGTGCCAGCAGCTCCCACACCAATAACTATGGCTACACCTTC. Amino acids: CASSSHTNNYGYTF.

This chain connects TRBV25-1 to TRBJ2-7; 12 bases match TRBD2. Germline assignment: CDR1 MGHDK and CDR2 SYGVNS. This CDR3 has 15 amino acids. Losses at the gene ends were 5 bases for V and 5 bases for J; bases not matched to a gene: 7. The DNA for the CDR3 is TGTGCCAGCAGTCAAAGCGGACTAGCGGGGAACGAGCAGTACTTC. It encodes CASSQSGLAGNEQYF.